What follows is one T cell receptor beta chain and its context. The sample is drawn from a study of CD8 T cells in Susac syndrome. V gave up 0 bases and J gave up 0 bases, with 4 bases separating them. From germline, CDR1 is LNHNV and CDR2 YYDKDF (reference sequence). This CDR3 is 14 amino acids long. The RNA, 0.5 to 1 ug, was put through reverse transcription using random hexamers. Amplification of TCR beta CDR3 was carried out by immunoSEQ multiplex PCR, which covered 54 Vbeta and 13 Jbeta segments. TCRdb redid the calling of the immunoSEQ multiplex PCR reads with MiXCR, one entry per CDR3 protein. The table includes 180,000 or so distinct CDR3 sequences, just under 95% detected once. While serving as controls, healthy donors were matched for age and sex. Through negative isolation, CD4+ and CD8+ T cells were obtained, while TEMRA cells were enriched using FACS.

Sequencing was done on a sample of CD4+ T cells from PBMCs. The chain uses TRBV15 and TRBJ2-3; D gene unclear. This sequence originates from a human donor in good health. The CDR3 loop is CATSRDLSTDTQYF. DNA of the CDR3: TGTGCCACCAGCAGAGATCTCAGCACAGATACGCAGTATTTT.